One sample yielded the 20 T cell receptor beta chains listed below, sequenced in a study of regulatory T cells in long-lasting Graves disease. Time point denoted: newly diagnosed GD, antithyroid drugs for less than 3 months. PBMCs provided the RNA from which the TCR library was made. The TCR beta library used iRepertoire HTBI primers with Arm-PCR amplification of CDR3. TCRdb reanalysed the multiplex PCR reads using MiXCR and keeps one entry per CDR3 protein. The sample includes about 530,000 distinct CDR3 sequences, 15% to 20% seen only once; the top ten take approximately 25%. These data are also associated with another study on T cells in Graves' hyperthyroidism and ophthalmopathy.

The sample was peripheral blood mononuclear cells (PBMCs), taken at new diagnosis, from a patient treated with antithyroid drugs. The receptors were sampled from a middle-aged woman with Graves disease.

This sequence joins TRBV7-9 and TRBJ2-7, with D perhaps TRBD1 or TRBD2 (5 bases each). V was pared by 1 base and J by 5 bases, with 15 bases between. The germline V gene has CDR1 SEHNR and CDR2 FQNEAQ (reference sequence). The CDR3 is made up of 15 amino acids. CDR3 DNA sequence: TGTGCCAGCAGCTTAGTGCAGGGATCGGAGGACGAGCAGTACTTC. Amino acid sequence: CASSLVQGSEDEQYF.

This clonotype was picked up many times. For the CDR3, the DNA is TGTGCCAGCAGTTACTTCGCGGGGGCCAGCACAGATACGCAGTATTTT. Protein: CASSYFAGASTDTQYF. This chain connects TRBV6-2 or TRBV6-3 to TRBJ2-3; tentative D call: TRBD2 (7 bases). Deletions cut 1 base from V and 0 bases from J, with 11 bases between. This CDR3 has 16 residues. Germline CDR1 is MNHEY and CDR2 is SVGEGT.

The rearrangement links TRBV3-1 to TRBJ1-5; D uncertain. This CDR3 contains 15 residues. The germline V gene has CDR1 LGHDT and CDR2 YNNKEL (reference sequence). V shed 0 bases and J shed 1 base, with 7 bases lying between them. This chain's CDR3 is CASSQDLTSNQPQHF. The CDR3 DNA follows: TGTGCCAGCAGCCAAGATCTAACGAGCAATCAGCCCCAGCATTTT.

The gene calls are TRBV2 and TRBJ2-2, with a possible D match to TRBD1 (5 bases). Germline V gives CDR1 SNHLY, CDR2 FYNNEI. The ends were cut back, 8 bases at V and 6 bases at J, with 13 bases in the middle. The CDR3 is 13 amino acids. The CDR3 DNA reads TGTGCCAGCGGACACTCCGGCGCCGGGGAGCTGTTTTTT. As protein: CASGHSGAGELFF. Full variable domain (outside the CDR3, taken from reference TRBV2 and TRBJ2-2): EPEVTQTPSHQVTQMGQEVILRCVPISNHLYFYWYRQILGQKVEFLVSFYNNEISEKSEIFDDQFSVERPDGSNFTLKIRSTKLEDSAMYFCASGHSGAGELFFGEGSRLTVL.

The rearrangement uses TRBV4-1 and TRBJ2-4, with D uncertain. The V and J ends lost 0 bases and 7 bases respectively, with 13 bases between them. Germline assignment: CDR1 MGHRA and CDR2 YSYEKL. The CDR3 has 15 amino acids. The chain's CDR3 is CASSQESGLGNIQYF. The CDR3, as DNA: TGCGCCAGCAGCCAAGAGTCAGGTCTAGGGAACATTCAGTACTTC.

In its sample, this clonotype was seen a few times. The gene calls are TRBV20-1 and TRBJ2-3; 8 bases align to TRBD2. V was pared by 4 bases and J by 5 bases, with 8 bases of the junction left unmatched. In germline, CDR1 is DFQATT, CDR2 SNEGSKA (reference sequence). This CDR3 comprises 14 residues. In DNA form, the CDR3 reads TGCAGTGCTACGGGGGGGCCTAACGAAGATACGCAGTATTTT. This encodes CSATGGPNEDTQYF.

This rearrangement joins TRBV12-3 or TRBV12-4 to TRBJ1-3, with 8 bases identical to TRBD1. The CDR3 length is 14 residues. V lost 5 bases, J lost 3 bases, and 3 bases stayed unmatched. CDR3 residues: CASSTGGVGNTIYF. The DNA of the CDR3 is TGTGCCAGCAGTACAGGGGGAGTTGGAAACACCATATATTTT.

Of note for this clonotype: A read error may explain this, as a much larger clone is one base away. V is TRBV9 and J is TRBJ1-5; possible D gene TRBD1, 6 bases. Germline lookup yields CDR1 SGDLS and CDR2 YYNGEE. There are 15 residues in the CDR3. V was pared by 4 bases and J by 0 bases, with 11 bases between. The CDR3 sequence: CASSKQGYSNQPQHF. The CDR3 coding sequence is TGTGCCAGCAGCAAACAGGGTTATAGCAATCAGCCCCAGCATTTT.

The table lists this clonotype with a few counts. The chain has TRBV12-5 and TRBJ1-5, with 7 bases fitting TRBD1. V dropped 3 bases and J dropped 0; count of bases not matched to a gene: 8. The CDR3 contains 17 residues. Germline V gene sequence: CDR1 LGHNT, CDR2 FRNRAP. In DNA form, the CDR3 reads TGTGCTAGTGGTTTAGGGACAGCCGCGTATAGCAATCAGCCCCAGCATTTT. Amino acid sequence: CASGLGTAAYSNQPQHF.

This clonotype appeared many times. This chain joins TRBV6-5 and TRBJ2-3, with D possibly matching TRBD1 (5 bases). CDR3 length: 17 residues. CDR1 is MNHEY and CDR2 is SVGAGI in the germline V gene. V lost 2 bases to trimming and J lost 2 bases, with 17 bases between them. CDR3 sequence (DNA): TGTGCCAGCAGTTACCGAGAAGGGGATGTTGACACAGATACGCAGTATTTT. Protein product: CASSYREGDVDTDTQYF.

This chain joins TRBV4-1 and TRBJ2-7, with D possibly being TRBD1 (5 bases). Trimming pared 4 bases from V and 4 bases from J, leaving 23 bases between. The CDR3 sequence is 17 residues long. In germline, CDR1 is MGHRA, CDR2 YSYEKL. CDR3 sequence: CASSRRPGSGSVYEQYF. In nucleotides, the CDR3 is TGCGCCAGCAGCCGAAGACCAGGGTCCGGGTCGGTATACGAGCAGTACTTC.

This clonotype was detected many times. The chain carries TRBV11-2 and TRBJ1-2; maybe TRBD1 (5 bases). The CDR3 has 15 residues. V was clipped by 4 bases and J by 4 bases, with 16 bases between them. Germline values: CDR1 SGHAT, CDR2 FQNNGV. CDR3 protein: CASSSSGGIGYGYTF. CDR3 bases: TGTGCCAGCAGCTCCTCCGGGGGTATCGGCTATGGCTACACCTTC.

This clonotype occurred many times. The V call is TRBV11-2, the J call TRBJ1-5, with D possibly matching TRBD1 (6 bases). This CDR3 is built from 13 residues. Trimming shortened V by 5 bases and J by 9 bases, and 14 bases separated the two germline ends. Germline CDR1 is SGHAT and CDR2 is FQNNGV. CDR3 sequence reads: CASSQQGGGPQHF. CDR3 sequence (DNA): TGTGCCAGCAGCCAACAGGGCGGGGGGCCCCAGCATTTT.

This clonotype was found many times. The rearrangement uses TRBV12-3 or TRBV12-4 and TRBJ1-5, with D perhaps matching TRBD1 (5 bases). The CDR3 runs to 13 residues. The V gene lost 5 bases and the J gene lost 3 bases, with 8 bases spanning the gap. The CDR3 bases are TGTGCCAGCAGTGAGGGACCCAATCAGCCCCAGCATTTT. Protein sequence: CASSEGPNQPQHF.

This clonotype occurred a few times. This CDR3 is CASSQPGQSYNEQFF. The CDR3 nucleotides are TGCGCCAGCAGCCAGCCGGGACAGTCCTACAATGAGCAGTTCTTC. V gene TRBV4-1 combines with J gene TRBJ2-1; 7 bases align to TRBD1. V gave up 3 bases and J gave up 1 base; unmatched junction bases: 3. The CDR3 sequence is 15 residues long. The germline gives CDR1 MGHRA, CDR2 YSYEKL.

About this clonotype: This CDR3 is missing its conserved last phenylalanine or tryptophan, likely due to a read error. The rearrangement uses TRBV7-3 and TRBJ2-3, with a possible D match to TRBD2 (7 bases). The CDR3 consists of 16 residues. The V gene's germline CDR1 is SGHTA and CDR2 FQGTGA. V was pared by 1 base and J by 1 base, with 12 bases between. CDR3 in DNA: TGTGCCAGCAGCTTAAACAGGGAGGGAGGCACAGATACGCAGTATTCT. It encodes CASSLNREGGTDTQYS.

This clonotype was seen a handful of times. The rearrangement uses TRBV3-1 and TRBJ2-3; 10 bases match TRBD2. Losses at the gene ends were 4 bases for V and 0 bases for J; bases not matched to a gene: 4. The length of the CDR3 is 16 residues. In germline, CDR1 is LGHDT, CDR2 YNNKEL (reference sequence). The CDR3 protein is CASSRDSGGSTDTQYF. DNA of the CDR3: TGTGCCAGCAGCCGAGATAGCGGGGGGAGCACAGATACGCAGTATTTT.

Ten or more counts support this clonotype. The V call is TRBV7-2, the J call TRBJ1-2; weak D call: TRBD1 (6 bases). CDR1 is SGHTA, CDR2 FQGNSA, per germline. Trimming removed 4 bases at V and 8 bases at J, with 11 bases between. CDR3 size: 12 residues. The DNA for the CDR3 is TGTGCCAGCAGCTCTACAGGGAGCGGCTACACCTTC. It codes for CASSSTGSGYTF. The full variable domain, completed using reference TRBV7-2 and TRBJ1-2, is GAGVSQSPSNKVTEKGKDVELRCDPISGHTALYWYRQSLGQGLEFLIYFQGNSAPDKSGLPSDRFSAERTGGSVSTLTIQRTQQEDSAVYLCASSSTGSGYTFGSGTRLTVV.

This clonotype was found a few times. The rearrangement joins TRBV19 to TRBJ1-2; 8 positions agree with TRBD1. Germline loops: CDR1 LNHDA, CDR2 SQIVND (reference sequence). Losses at the gene ends were 3 bases for V and 6 bases for J; bases not matched to a gene: 6. CDR3 length: 14 amino acids. CDR3 in amino acids: CASSMRTGIDGYTF. DNA of the CDR3: TGTGCCAGTAGTATGCGGACAGGGATTGATGGCTACACCTTC.

This chain joins TRBV5-6 and TRBJ2-1, with TRBD2 matching over 8 bases. Losses at the gene ends were 1 base for V and 7 bases for J; bases not matched to a gene: 13. The CDR3 sequence is 17 residues long. Germline V lookup: CDR1 SGHDT, CDR2 YYEEEE. The CDR3 coding sequence is TGTGCCAGCAGCTTGCCCCCCCGGCGGGGGGCCTCAAATGAGCAGTTCTTC. This sequence encodes CASSLPPRRGASNEQFF.